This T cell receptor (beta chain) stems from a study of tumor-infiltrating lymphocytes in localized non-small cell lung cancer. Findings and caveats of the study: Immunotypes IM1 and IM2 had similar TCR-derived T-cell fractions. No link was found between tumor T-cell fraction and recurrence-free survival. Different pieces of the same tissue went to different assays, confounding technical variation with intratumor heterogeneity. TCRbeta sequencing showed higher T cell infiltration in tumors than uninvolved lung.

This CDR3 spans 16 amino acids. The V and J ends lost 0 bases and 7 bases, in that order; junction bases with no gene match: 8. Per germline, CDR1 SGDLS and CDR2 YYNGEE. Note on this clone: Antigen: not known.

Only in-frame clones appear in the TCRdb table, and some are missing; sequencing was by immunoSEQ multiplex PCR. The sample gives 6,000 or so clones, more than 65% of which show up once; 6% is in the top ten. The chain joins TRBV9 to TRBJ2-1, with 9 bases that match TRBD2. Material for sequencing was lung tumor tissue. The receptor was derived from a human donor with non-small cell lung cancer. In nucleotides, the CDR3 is TGTGCCAGCAGCGTAGCTGAAAGGCGGGGGGGAAATGAGCAGTTCTTC. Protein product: CASSVAERRGGNEQFF.